Following are 8 T cell receptor beta chains from one sample sequenced in a study of Ad26.COV2.S vaccination and SARS-CoV-2 variants (dated by TCRdb to about 2021). Library construction relied on the immunoSEQ multiplex PCR assay. TCRdb re-hosts the immuneACCESS table, in-frame sequences only. Its copies lack some clones; in the studies checked, an unresolved V gene accounts for under half of them, and the cause for the rest is not known. The sample records fewer than 600,000 clones, roughly 87% of which are singletons. 1.5% to 2% of the sample belongs to the ten largest clones. What this sample's treatment or condition label stands for: around 19 received Ad26.COV2.S at low or high dose, single or two shots; about 5 received placebo; per-sample allocation not given. Repertoires of vaccine and placebo recipients were sequenced from samples collected on day 63 after the first injection. The sample was peripheral blood, taken in a trial of Ad26.COV2.S vaccine versus placebo. Every receptor here comes from a person between 18 and 65 years old who received the Ad26.COV2.S COVID-19 vaccine or a placebo.

The CDR3 loop reads CASSFQRKSRFTEAFF. The CDR3 DNA sequence: TGTGCCAGCAGTTTCCAAAGAAAGTCCCGTTTCACTGAAGCTTTCTTT. V and J are TRBV28 and TRBJ1-1; no clear D. CDR1 is MDHEN, CDR2 SYDVKM, per germline. The CDR3 loop spans 16 amino acids. V was cut by 3 bases and J by 4 bases, with 18 bases left in between. The whole variable domain, remainder taken from reference TRBV28 and TRBJ1-1, is DVKVTQSSRYLVKRTGEKVFLECVQDMDHENMFWYRQDPGLGLRLIYFSYDVKMKEKGDIPEGYSVSREKKERFSLILESASTNQTSMYLCASSFQRKSRFTEAFFGQGTRLTVV.

In nucleotides, the CDR3 is TGTGCCAGTAGTATTGCGGGAACACGGATTAATGAAAAACTGTTTTTT. This gives the protein CASSIAGTRINEKLFF. The chain couples TRBV19 to TRBJ1-4; D is unresolved. This CDR3 spans 16 amino acids. Trimming removed 3 bases at V and 4 bases at J, with 15 bases between. CDR1 is LNHDA, CDR2 SQIVND, per germline (reference sequence).

This rearrangement joins TRBV27 to TRBJ1-1; D unresolved. CDR3 length: 11 residues. Germline V CDR1 and CDR2: MNHEY, SMNVEV (reference sequence). The germline V and J ends were trimmed by 10 bases and 5 bases, with 11 bases remaining between them. CDR3 DNA sequence: TGTGCCACCCGAGGGAATACTGAAGCTTTCTTT. It is translated as CATRGNTEAFF.

This chain links TRBV7-8 with TRBJ1-5; TRBD1 aligns across 9 bases. Germline CDR1 SGHVS, CDR2 FQNEAQ. J was trimmed by 0 bases and V by 1 base; bases with no gene match: 10. This CDR3 region has 19 residues. CDR3 nucleotide sequence: TGTGCCAGCAGCTTAGGACAAGACAGGGGGGAGGGTAGCAATCAGCCCCAGCATTTT. Translated, it gives CASSLGQDRGEGSNQPQHF.

This clone was recorded a few times. The chain uses TRBV27 and TRBJ2-3; D gene unclear. Trimming removed 4 bases from V and 0 bases from J, with 8 bases in between. The CDR3 is made up of 14 amino acids. Per germline, CDR1 MNHEY and CDR2 SMNVEV (reference sequence). CDR3 DNA: TGTGCCAGCAGTTCTTCAGCTAGCACAGATACGCAGTATTTT. It encodes CASSSSASTDTQYF.

The chain uses TRBV7-6 and TRBJ1-1; D remains ambiguous. The germline gives CDR1 SGHVS, CDR2 FNYEAQ. The V gene lost 2 bases and the J gene lost 2 bases, with 9 bases spanning the gap. CDR3 length: 14 amino acids. The CDR3 here is CASSLYPANTEAFF. DNA of the CDR3: TGTGCCAGCAGCTTATACCCAGCTAACACTGAAGCTTTCTTT.

The sample holds one count of this clone. The rearrangement joins TRBV2 to TRBJ2-7; 9 nucleotides align to TRBD1. Germline-derived CDR1 and CDR2 are SNHLY and FYNNEI. Trimming cost V 8 bases and J 3 bases; bases outside gene matches: 11. This CDR3 has 15 residues. CDR3 bases: TGTGCCAGCCCTCCCAGGGGACAGGGAAACTACGAGCAGTACTTC. This codes for CASPPRGQGNYEQYF.

This chain joins TRBV6-2 or TRBV6-3 and TRBJ1-2, with D maybe TRBD1 (6 bases). Germline-derived CDR1 and CDR2 are MNHEY and SVGEGT. Trimming stripped 2 bases from V and 6 bases from J, with 16 bases between. This CDR3 spans 15 amino acids. CDR3 DNA: TGTGCCAGCAGTTACGGAGCGACAGGCTCCGATGGCTACACCTTC. Residues: CASSYGATGSDGYTF.